The rows below give T cell receptor beta chains drawn from one sample of a study of cytomegalovirus exposure and HLA in healthy donors. Using immunoSEQ multiplex PCR, the repertoire was profiled, and TCRdb retains in-frame clones only, with some absent. The sample has about 180,000 clones, approximately 81% seen once. The material sequenced was PBMCs. The source of these receptors is a male donor in good health and CMV-seronegative. CDR3s include the opening cysteine and the closing phenylalanine or tryptophan. Each record gives: D gene, J gene, clone size, V gene, CDR3 DNA, CDR3 protein. The D gene is left open where the match is weak. Size tells how often a clone was seen (once, few, many) or the class of an expanded clone, and some rows leave it out.

-	TRBJ2-3	-	TRBV7-3	TGTGCCAGCAGCCAGGGTTGGGGTACGCAGTATTTT	CASSQGWGTQYF
-	TRBJ2-3	-	TRBV7-2	TGTGCCAGCAGGGGTATGGGCGGGGGCACAGATACGCAGTATTTT	CASRGMGGGTDTQYF
TRBD1	TRBJ2-7	-	TRBV7-9	TGTGCCAGCGGCCAGGGGGCGGTGTACGAGCAGTACTTC	CASGQGAVYEQYF
-	TRBJ2-5	-	TRBV10-3	TGTGCCATCGGGGTACAGGGAGAGACCCAGTACTTC	CAIGVQGETQYF
TRBD1	TRBJ2-1	-	TRBV7-9	TGTGCCAGCAGCTTACCACAGGGGACCTACAATGAGCAGTTCTTC	CASSLPQGTYNEQFF
-	TRBJ1-5	-	TRBV6-6	TGTGCCACCCGGGGGGGGCTGGAGCCCCAGCATTTT	CATRGGLEPQHF
TRBD1	TRBJ1-1	-	TRBV5-6	TGTGCCAGCAGCTGGGGACAGTCGAACACTGAAGCTTTCTTT	CASSWGQSNTEAFF
-	TRBJ2-5	-	TRBV18	TGTGCCAGCTCCCCCAAAGAGACCCAGTACTTC	CASSPKETQYF
-	TRBJ2-1	-	TRBV7-9	TGTGCCAGCAGCTTGGATCAGCGGGCCAGCTCCTACAATGAGCAGTTCTTC	CASSLDQRASSYNEQFF
-	TRBJ1-5	-	TRBV11-2	TGTGCCAGCAGCTTAGACATAACGGGTCAGCCCCAGCATTTT	CASSLDITGQPQHF
-	TRBJ2-7	-	TRBV28	TGTGCCAGCAGTTTCTGGCAAAGTGACTCCTACGAGCAGTACTTC	CASSFWQSDSYEQYF
-	TRBJ2-5	-	TRBV4-2	TGTGCCAGCAGCCAAGAATCAGGGGAGACCCAGTACTTC	CASSQESGETQYF
TRBD1	TRBJ1-2	-	TRBV18	TGTGCCAGCTCACCAAGGAGGGACAGGGGTGGCGGCTACACCTTC	CASSPRRDRGGGYTF
TRBD1	TRBJ2-5	-	TRBV7-6	TGTGCCAGCAGCTTCTTTCGGACAGGGCGGGAAGAGACCCAGTACTTC	CASSFFRTGREETQYF
TRBD1	TRBJ2-5	few	TRBV28	TGTGCCAGCAGACAGGGACAGGGGAAAGAGACCCAGTACTTC	CASRQGQGKETQYF
-	TRBJ1-1	-	TRBV5-4	TGTGCCAGCAGCTTGATAGGGGTCACTGAAGCTTTCTTT	CASSLIGVTEAFF
TRBD2	TRBJ2-3	-	TRBV5-4	TGTGCCAGCAGTCCTAGAGCGGGGGGCACTAGCACAGATACGCAGTATTTT	CASSPRAGGTSTDTQYF
-	TRBJ2-3	-	TRBV18	TGTGCCAGCTCACCCCCCCACGGGACAGATACGCAGTATTTT	CASSPPHGTDTQYF
-	TRBJ2-5	-	TRBV4-1	TGCGCCAGCAGCTCCCTGGGCTTGTCCGGCGGGGGCCTCCAAGAGACCCAGTACTTC	CASSSLGLSGGGLQETQYF
TRBD1	TRBJ1-5	-	TRBV10-3	TGTGCCATCAGTGCCCGACAGGGCCCAAGGGGCCAGCCCCAGCATTTT	CAISARQGPRGQPQHF
TRBD2	TRBJ2-7	-	TRBV7-2	TGTGCCAGCAGCCTCTCCCTCCAGCGGGGGATGGAGCAGTACTTC	CASSLSLQRGMEQYF
-	TRBJ2-2	-	TRBV27	TGTGCCAGCAGTTCCTACGAGGGCGGGGCGAACACCGGGGAGCTGTTTTTT	CASSSYEGGANTGELFF
-	TRBJ2-7	once	TRBV5-6	TGTGCCAGCAGCCCGGGACTGAGGGGCCCCTACGAGCAGTACTTC	CASSPGLRGPYEQYF
-	TRBJ1-1	few	TRBV7-2	TGTGCCAGCAGCTTAGAGGGGGATATGAACACTGAAGCTTTCTTT	CASSLEGDMNTEAFF
-	TRBJ2-4	-	TRBV6-1	TGTGCCAGCAGTGAAATGTCAGGACTTATAGCCAAAAACATTCAGTACTTC	CASSEMSGLIAKNIQYF
-	TRBJ1-5	-	TRBV11-2	TGTGCCAGCAGTCAACAGGGTGGTCAGCCCCAGCATTTT	CASSQQGGQPQHF
TRBD1	TRBJ1-4	-	TRBV7-2	TGTGCCAGCAGCTTGGGGACAGGGAAAAAACTGTTTTTT	CASSLGTGKKLFF
-	TRBJ2-1	-	TRBV7-9	TGTGCCAGCAGCTTATCATCGGCGGGCGAGCAGTTCTTC	CASSLSSAGEQFF
TRBD1	TRBJ1-1	-	TRBV9	TGTGCCAGCAGCCCGCGACAGGGGGTGAACACTGAAGCTTTCTTT	CASSPRQGVNTEAFF
-	TRBJ1-4	few	TRBV6-4	TGTGCCAGCAGTGAACGGGGGGGAGTGGATGAAAAACTGTTTTTT	CASSERGGVDEKLFF
-	TRBJ1-2	-	TRBV14	TGTGCCAGCAGCCAAAGACTAGGGGCGGACTATGGCTACACCTTC	CASSQRLGADYGYTF
TRBD2	TRBJ2-3	-	TRBV9	TGTGCCAGCAGCGTACGACTAGCGGGAGTAGATACGCAGTATTTT	CASSVRLAGVDTQYF
TRBD1	TRBJ2-5	-	TRBV9	TGTGCCAGCAGTGTGGGGACAGGGCAAGAGACCCAGTACTTC	CASSVGTGQETQYF
-	TRBJ2-2	-	TRBV7-7	TGTGCTAGCAGCTTGGGTCCGGGGGGACAGAACACCGGGGAGCTGTTTTTT	CASSLGPGGQNTGELFF
-	TRBJ2-5	-	TRBV7-2	TGTGCCATTTCAACTTGGGGGCCGGAGACCCAGTACTTC	CAISTWGPETQYF
-	TRBJ2-1	once	TRBV23-1	TGCGCCAGCAGTCAAGGTCGGACACACTACAATGAGCAGTTCTTC	CASSQGRTHYNEQFF
TRBD2	TRBJ2-5	-	TRBV7-8	TGTGCCAGCAGCTTAGTGTCGGGACTAGCGGGGAGTGTGACCCAGTACTTC	CASSLVSGLAGSVTQYF
TRBD1	TRBJ1-1	-	TRBV9	TGTGCCAGCAGCGTGAAGCCGAACCGGGACAGGGCTGAGATGAACACTGAAGCTTTCTTT	CASSVKPNRDRAEMNTEAFF
TRBD2	TRBJ2-3	-	TRBV6-5	TGTGCCAGCAGTTACTCTGCTAGCGGATTTTCCGATACGCAGTATTTT	CASSYSASGFSDTQYF
TRBD1	TRBJ1-1	-	TRBV7-9	TGTGCCAGCAGCTTAGCGTTGGCAGGGGGCGGGAACACTGAAGCTTTCTTT	CASSLALAGGGNTEAFF
-	TRBJ2-3	-	TRBV6-1	TGTGCCAGCAGTGGACAGCCCCTTCGGGATACGCAGTATTTT	CASSGQPLRDTQYF
-	TRBJ2-3	once	TRBV9	TGTGCCAGCAGCCCGAGCCTTGGGGCGCCGGGCACAGATACGCAGTATTTT	CASSPSLGAPGTDTQYF